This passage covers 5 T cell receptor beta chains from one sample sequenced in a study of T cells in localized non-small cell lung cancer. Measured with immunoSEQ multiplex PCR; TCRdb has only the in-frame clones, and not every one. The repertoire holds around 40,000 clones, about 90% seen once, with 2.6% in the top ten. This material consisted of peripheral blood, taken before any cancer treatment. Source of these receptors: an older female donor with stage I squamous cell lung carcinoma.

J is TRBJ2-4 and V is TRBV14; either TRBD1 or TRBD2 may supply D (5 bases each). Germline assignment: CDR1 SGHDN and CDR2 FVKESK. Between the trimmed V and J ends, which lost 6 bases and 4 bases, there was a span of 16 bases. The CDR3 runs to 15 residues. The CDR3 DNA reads TGTGCCAGCAGTCTAAGGGGTACGGGGAAAAACATTCAGTACTTC. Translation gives CASSLRGTGKNIQYF.

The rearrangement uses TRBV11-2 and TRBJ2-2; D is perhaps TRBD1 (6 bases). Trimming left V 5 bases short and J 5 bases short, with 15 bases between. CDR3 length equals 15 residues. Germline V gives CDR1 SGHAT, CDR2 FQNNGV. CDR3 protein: CASSPGVGATGELFF. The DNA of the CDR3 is TGTGCCAGCAGCCCCGGGGTGGGGGCAACCGGGGAGCTGTTTTTT.

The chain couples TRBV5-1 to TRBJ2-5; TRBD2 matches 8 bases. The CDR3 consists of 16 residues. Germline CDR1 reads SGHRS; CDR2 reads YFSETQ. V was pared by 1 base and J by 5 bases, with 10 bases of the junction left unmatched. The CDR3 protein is CASSLLAGLAGETQYF. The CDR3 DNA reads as TGCGCCAGCAGCTTGCTAGCGGGCCTCGCGGGTGAGACCCAGTACTTC.

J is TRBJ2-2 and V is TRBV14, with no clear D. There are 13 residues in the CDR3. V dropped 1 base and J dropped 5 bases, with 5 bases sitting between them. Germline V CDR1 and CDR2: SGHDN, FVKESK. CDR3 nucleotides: TGTGCCAGCAGCCAAGGATGGACCGGGGAGCTGTTTTTT. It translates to CASSQGWTGELFF.

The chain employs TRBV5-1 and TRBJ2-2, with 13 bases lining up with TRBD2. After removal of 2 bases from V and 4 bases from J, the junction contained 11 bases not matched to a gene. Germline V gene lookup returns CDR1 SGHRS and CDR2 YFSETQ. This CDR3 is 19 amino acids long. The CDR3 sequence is CASSFLPPTSGGPTGELFF. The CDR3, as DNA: TGCGCCAGCAGCTTCCTACCACCGACTAGCGGGGGGCCCACCGGGGAGCTGTTTTTT.